The T cell receptor (beta chain) under discussion was sequenced for a study of CD8+CD57+ T cells in acquired aplastic anemia. Study observations and caveats: Patients and controls shared 25 to 35 CD8+ CDR3 sequences, highly expressed in patients.

Template material for TCR beta VDJ and CDR3 profiling consisted of genomic DNA. Via MiXCR, TCRdb re-called the reads, giving one row per CDR3 protein. The repertoire has 50,000 to 65,000 distinct CDR3 sequences, roughly 60% of them found once; the top ten carry less than 20%. This clonotype was seen a few times. Its antigen is not identified. By flow cytometry, patients selected for sequencing had shown an expansion of CD8+CD57+ cells. Germline V gives CDR1 MDHEN, CDR2 SYDVKM. With V trimmed by 5 bases and J by 1 base, 12 bases remained unmatched. The CDR3 is 18 amino acids. The V and J genes are TRBV28 and TRBJ2-1; 9 nucleotides align to TRBD2. This sequence originates from a human donor with aplastic anemia. The source material was sorted CD4+, CD8+, or CD8+CD57+ T cells (not recorded which) from PBMCs. CDR3 protein: CASSTVRTAGGSYNEQFF. CDR3 sequence (DNA): TGTGCCAGCAGTACCGTCCGGACAGCGGGGGGTTCCTACAATGAGCAGTTCTTC.